These 18 T cell receptor beta chains were sequenced from one sample in a study of shared clonotypes between healthy human individuals. This table comes from immunoSEQ multiplex PCR, and its TCRdb copy is limited to in-frame clones, with some not included. Among 1 million to 1.2 million clones listed, approximately 80% were seen once. Specimen: memory CD4+ T cells from PBMCs. Subset of the sample: CD45RA-negative fraction. These TCRs come from a man aged 18 to 30 in good health. Some clones in this sample may be carry-over from other donors' samples.

The rearrangement joins TRBV5-1 to TRBJ2-7, with no clear D. This CDR3 has 12 amino acids. Between the trimmed V and J ends, which lost 0 bases and 5 bases, there was a span of 6 bases. Germline V lookup: CDR1 SGHRS, CDR2 YFSETQ. This CDR3 is CASSLACDEQYF. The CDR3, as DNA: TGCGCCAGCAGCTTGGCCTGCGACGAGCAGTACTTC.

V and J are TRBV30 and TRBJ2-2; TRBD1 might be the D (5 bases). The CDR3 is 16 residues long. Germline V gene data show CDR1 as GTSNPN and CDR2 as SVGIG (reference sequence). Between the trimmed V and J ends, which lost 0 bases and 1 base, there was a span of 12 bases. The CDR3 bases are TGTGCCTGGAGTGTATCTGGGGCATGGAACACCGGGGAGCTGTTTTTT. It codes for CAWSVSGAWNTGELFF.

V is TRBV28 and J is TRBJ2-2; weak D call: TRBD2 (6 bases). The V end was cut by 6 bases, the J end by 4 bases, with 21 bases between. CDR3 size: 17 residues. The germline V gene has CDR1 MDHEN and CDR2 SYDVKM. CDR3 sequence (DNA): TGTGCCAGCAGCCGTGCCCCGGAGCGAGCGGGCACCGGGGAGCTGTTTTTT. It is translated as CASSRAPERAGTGELFF.

The rearrangement uses TRBV9 and TRBJ2-5, with 15 bases that match TRBD2. V trimming: 5 bases; J trimming: 4 bases; junction bases outside the gene matches: 15. The CDR3 is 19 residues long. CDR1 and CDR2 (germline): SGDLS, YYNGEE. The CDR3 DNA reads as TGTGCCAGCAGTCCCGGACTAGCGGGAGGGCCAATCGAGCGAGAGACCCAGTACTTC. This encodes CASSPGLAGGPIERETQYF.

In its sample, this clone was seen a few times. The V gene is TRBV5-6, the J gene TRBJ1-2; TRBD1 is a possible D gene (5 bases). Trimming left V 3 bases short and J 2 bases short, with 11 bases between. The CDR3 sequence is 14 residues long. The germline gives CDR1 SGHDT, CDR2 YYEEEE. The CDR3 spells CASSWGLGNYGYTF. The CDR3 DNA reads TGTGCCAGCAGCTGGGGACTCGGGAACTATGGCTACACCTTC.

The gene calls are TRBV19 and TRBJ1-4; TRBD1 agrees at 10 bases. Germline CDR1 reads LNHDA; CDR2 reads SQIVND (reference sequence). Trimming cost V 10 bases and J 5 bases; bases outside gene matches: 16. This CDR3 has 17 residues. As DNA, the CDR3 is TGTGCCACAAAGACCGGGACAGGGGTTTGGGCGAATGAAAAACTGTTTTTT. Encoded protein: CATKTGTGVWANEKLFF.

The genes are TRBV11-2 and TRBJ2-1, with TRBD2 matching over 11 bases. This CDR3 has 16 amino acids. V lost 4 bases and J lost 3; bases outside the gene matches: 5. CDR1 and CDR2 (germline): SGHAT, FQNNGV. CDR3 in amino acids: CASSSRTSGYYNEQFF. The CDR3 DNA follows: TGTGCCAGCAGCTCAAGGACTAGCGGGTACTACAATGAGCAGTTCTTC.

The genes are TRBV19 and TRBJ2-2; 9 bases match TRBD1. After removal of 3 bases from V and 9 bases from J, the junction contained 8 bases not matched to a gene. CDR1 and CDR2 (germline): LNHDA, SQIVND (reference sequence). The length of the CDR3 is 15 residues. In nucleotides, the CDR3 is TGTGCCAGTAGTATGACAGGGGGTCTTTTCCGGGAGCTGTTTTTT. It specifies CASSMTGGLFRELFF.

The chain joins TRBV7-7 to TRBJ2-7; 12 bases line up with TRBD2. The J segment lost 2 bases and the V segment lost 5 bases, leaving 13 bases of the junction unmatched. CDR1 SSHAT and CDR2 FNYEAQ come from the germline V gene (reference sequence). CDR3 length: 18 amino acids. This chain's CDR3 is CASSHGRLAGEGPYEQYF. CDR3 sequence (DNA): TGTGCCAGCAGCCACGGGAGACTAGCGGGAGAAGGTCCCTACGAGCAGTACTTC.

The rearrangement links TRBV5-1 to TRBJ1-3; weak D call: TRBD1 (5 bases). The CDR3 totals 15 residues. Germline V gene data show CDR1 as SGHRS and CDR2 as YFSETQ. Deletions cut 4 bases from V and 4 bases from J, with 15 bases between. CDR3 in DNA: TGCGCCAGCAGCCCGGGACGGATCGACGGAAACACCATATATTTT. Its protein product is CASSPGRIDGNTIYF.

The chain employs TRBV9 and TRBJ2-1; D ambiguous. The CDR3 runs 14 residues. Between the trimmed V and J ends, which lost 4 bases and 8 bases, there was a span of 16 bases. Germline CDR1 reads SGDLS; CDR2 reads YYNGEE. The CDR3 region is CASSPRPGGDEQFF. For the CDR3, the DNA is TGTGCCAGCAGCCCGAGGCCGGGCGGCGATGAGCAGTTCTTC.

The gene calls are TRBV27 and TRBJ2-6; the D is unclear. Trimming shortened V by 3 bases and J by 4 bases, and 7 bases separated the two germline ends. Germline CDR1 MNHEY, CDR2 SMNVEV (reference sequence). This CDR3 has 14 amino acids. CDR3 protein: CASSFYSGANVLTF. DNA for the CDR3: TGTGCCAGCAGTTTCTACTCGGGGGCCAACGTCCTGACTTTC.

This clone was observed once. The rearrangement joins TRBV27 to TRBJ1-4, with D unclear. V gave up 5 bases and J gave up 4 bases, with 11 bases separating them. The germline V gene has CDR1 MNHEY and CDR2 SMNVEV (reference sequence). The CDR3 contains 14 residues. The CDR3 DNA reads TGTGCCAGCAGTCTGGGGTGGGGTAATGAAAAACTGTTTTTT. Its protein product is CASSLGWGNEKLFF.

The chain is built from TRBV7-7 and TRBJ2-1, with D possibly TRBD1 on 6 matching bases. The CDR3 sequence is 15 residues long. The germline CDR1 and CDR2 sequences are SSHAT and FNYEAQ (reference sequence). V was pared by 1 base and J by 5 bases, with 12 bases between. The CDR3 spells CASSLEPGAHNEQFF. In nucleotides, the CDR3 is TGTGCCAGCAGCTTAGAGCCAGGGGCCCACAATGAGCAGTTCTTC.

A single count supports this clone. This rearrangement joins TRBV7-9 to TRBJ1-4; D uncertain. The CDR3 runs to 15 residues. Per germline, CDR1 SEHNR and CDR2 FQNEAQ (reference sequence). The V and J ends lost 1 base and 8 bases respectively, with 14 bases between them. CDR3 nucleotide sequence: TGTGCCAGCAGCTTAGGGCTGGCCTGGCCAGAAAAACTGTTTTTT. It specifies CASSLGLAWPEKLFF.

In its sample, this clone was seen a few times. The chain couples TRBV4-3 to TRBJ2-3; D uncertain. With 0 bases removed from V and 5 bases from J, the gap between germline ends came to 6 bases. Germline V gene sequence: CDR1 LGHNA, CDR2 YSLEER. This CDR3 comprises 13 residues. The DNA of the CDR3 is TGCGCCAGCAGCCAAGAACGGCAAGATACGCAGTATTTT. It codes for CASSQERQDTQYF.

There are many counts of this clone. The gene calls are TRBV28 and TRBJ2-7; D is unclear. With 1 base removed from V and 0 bases from J, the gap between germline ends came to 7 bases. Germline loops: CDR1 MDHEN, CDR2 SYDVKM. CDR3 size: 14 residues. This CDR3 is CASSLYGSSYEQYF. The DNA of the CDR3 is TGTGCCAGCAGTTTATACGGAAGCTCCTACGAGCAGTACTTC. Full variable domain (rest looked up from reference TRBV28 and TRBJ2-7): DVKVTQSSRYLVKRTGEKVFLECVQDMDHENMFWYRQDPGLGLRLIYFSYDVKMKEKGDIPEGYSVSREKKERFSLILESASTNQTSMYLCASSLYGSSYEQYFGPGTRLTVT.

V and J are TRBV6-4 and TRBJ2-5; D is ambiguous. Trimming shortened V by 4 bases and J by 4 bases, and 10 bases separated the two germline ends. The CDR3 extends over 13 amino acids. Germline CDR1 MRHNA, CDR2 SNTAGT. For the CDR3, the DNA is TGTGCCAGCAGTGCCTTCCCCTTAGAGACCCAGTACTTC. Protein: CASSAFPLETQYF.